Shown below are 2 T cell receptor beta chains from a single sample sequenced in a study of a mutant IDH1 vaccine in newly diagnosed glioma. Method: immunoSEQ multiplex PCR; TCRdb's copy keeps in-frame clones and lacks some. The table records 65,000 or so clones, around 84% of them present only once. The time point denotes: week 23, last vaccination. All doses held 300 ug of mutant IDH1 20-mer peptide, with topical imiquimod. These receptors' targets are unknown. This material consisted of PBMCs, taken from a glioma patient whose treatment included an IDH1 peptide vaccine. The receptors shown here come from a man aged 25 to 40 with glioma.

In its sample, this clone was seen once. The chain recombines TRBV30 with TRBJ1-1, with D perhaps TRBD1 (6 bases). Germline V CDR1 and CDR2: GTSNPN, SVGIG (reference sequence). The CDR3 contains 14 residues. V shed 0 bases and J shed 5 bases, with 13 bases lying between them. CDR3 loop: CAWSVRGLETEAFF. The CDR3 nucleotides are TGTGCCTGGAGTGTACGGGGGCTAGAAACTGAAGCTTTCTTT.

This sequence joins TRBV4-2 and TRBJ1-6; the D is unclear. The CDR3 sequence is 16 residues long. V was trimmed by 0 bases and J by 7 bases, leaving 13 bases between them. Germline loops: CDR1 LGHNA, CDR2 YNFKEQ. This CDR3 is CASSQDVVNPNSPLHF. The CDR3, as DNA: TGTGCCAGCAGCCAAGATGTAGTTAATCCAAATTCACCCCTCCACTTT.